This TCR beta chain was profiled in a study of CD8 T cells in Susac syndrome. Roughly 0.45 to 1 ug RNA was reverse transcribed with random hexamers. immunoSEQ multiplex PCR amplified TCR beta CDR3 across 54 Vbeta, 13 Jbeta. One entry per CDR3 protein, called by TCRdb with MiXCR from the immunoSEQ multiplex PCR reads. The sample has about 250,000 distinct CDR3 sequences, 80% to 95% seen once. The V end was cut by 0 bases, the J end by 0 bases, with 4 bases between. Germline values: CDR1 SGHNT, CDR2 YYREEE (reference sequence). The CDR3 consists of 14 residues. The study used treatment-naive patients who had stable or active relapsing-remitting disease as multiple sclerosis controls.

The chain has TRBV5-4 and TRBJ2-4, with D hard to call. Sequencing input: CD4+ T cells from PBMCs. The receptor's source is a human donor with multiple sclerosis. The CDR3 nucleotides read TGTGCCAGCAGCTTGGAAGTAGCCAAAAACATTCAGTACTTC. This codes for CASSLEVAKNIQYF.